The 19 T cell receptor beta chains below come from one sample, sequenced in a study of early T cells in non-severe SARS-CoV-2 infection. TCRdb itself ran the 5' RACE reads through MiXCR, one entry per CDR3 protein. The sample has under 90,000 distinct CDR3 sequences; less than 15% are singletons. The sample comprised whole blood. These receptors were obtained from an adult who was a healthcare worker with PCR-confirmed SARS-CoV-2 infection or an uninfected control (not recorded which).

The rearrangement links TRBV10-2 to TRBJ2-7, with D uncertain. Germline CDR1 is WSHSY and CDR2 is SAAADI. The germline V and J ends were trimmed by 6 bases and 3 bases, with 6 bases remaining between them. The CDR3 loop spans 11 amino acids. The CDR3 nucleotides are TGCGCCAGCAGGTCGCTCTACGAGCAGTACTTC. This gives the protein CASRSLYEQYF.

Many counts were recorded for this clonotype. The chain joins TRBV27 to TRBJ1-3; D may be TRBD1 (6 bases). The CDR3 extends over 14 amino acids. V was cut by 5 bases and J by 8 bases, with 16 bases left in between. Germline V CDR1 and CDR2: MNHEY, SMNVEV (reference sequence). The CDR3 sequence: CASSPTGRGDTIYF. DNA for the CDR3: TGTGCCAGCAGTCCTACTGGCAGGGGTGACACCATATATTTT.

The chain carries TRBV5-4 and TRBJ1-1, with D unclear. Germline V gene lookup returns CDR1 SGHNT and CDR2 YYREEE (reference sequence). This CDR3 is built from 15 residues. Trimming removed 1 base at V and 4 bases at J, with 14 bases between. This CDR3 is CASSLSKAPGTEAFF. CDR3 in DNA: TGTGCCAGCAGCTTGTCTAAGGCGCCAGGCACTGAAGCTTTCTTT.

As to this clonotype: This sequence may be a read error, since a much larger clone differs from it by one base. This sequence joins TRBV27 and TRBJ2-3; D perhaps matches TRBD1 (5 bases). Germline V gives CDR1 MNHEY, CDR2 SMNVEV (reference sequence). CDR3 size: 14 residues. With 2 bases removed from V and 6 bases from J, the gap between germline ends came to 12 bases. The CDR3 region is CASSLGPRVDTQYF. The DNA of the CDR3 is TGTGCCAGCAGTTTAGGGCCCAGGGTGGATACGCAGTATTTT.

The chain combines TRBV29-1 with TRBJ2-3; TRBD2 might be the D (5 bases). The length of the CDR3 is 12 residues. Germline CDR1 reads SQVTM; CDR2 reads ANQGSEA. V was shortened by 8 bases and J by 8 bases, with 17 bases between the two germline ends. CDR3 nucleotide sequence: TGCAGCTCAGACGCGGGCGCGGGTACGCAGTATTTT. Translation gives CSSDAGAGTQYF.

The rearrangement uses TRBV5-5 and TRBJ1-1; TRBD1 is a possible D gene (5 bases). This CDR3 contains 14 residues. V gave up 1 base and J gave up 5 bases, with 12 bases separating them. Germline assignment: CDR1 SGHKS and CDR2 YYEKEE (reference sequence). CDR3 sequence: CASSLQGLRTEAFF. The CDR3 DNA reads as TGTGCCAGCAGCTTGCAGGGATTGAGAACTGAAGCTTTCTTT.

The chain uses TRBV20-1 and TRBJ2-1, with 10 bases that match TRBD1. CDR1 DFQATT and CDR2 SNEGSKA come from the germline V gene (reference sequence). This CDR3 has 14 amino acids. J gave up 7 bases and V 5 bases, and 8 bases lay outside the gene matches. The CDR3 region is CSAWGRDRGNEQFF. The CDR3 DNA sequence: TGCAGTGCTTGGGGCCGGGACAGGGGAAATGAGCAGTTCTTC.

This clonotype was recorded many times. This sequence joins TRBV7-9 and TRBJ1-1; D possibly corresponds to TRBD1 (6 bases). The germline gives CDR1 SEHNR, CDR2 FQNEAQ (reference sequence). Trimming cost V 4 bases and J 11 bases, with 23 bases left between them. The CDR3 has 15 residues. DNA of the CDR3: TGTGCCAGCAGCTCGACAGGTGCCTCGGTGATCATGGCTTTCTTT. This codes for CASSSTGASVIMAFF.

V gene TRBV20-1 combines with J gene TRBJ2-7; 8 bases map to TRBD1. V was pared by 3 bases and J by 0 bases, with 7 bases of the junction left unmatched. Germline values: CDR1 DFQATT, CDR2 SNEGSKA (reference sequence). This CDR3 has 15 residues. CDR3 in DNA: TGCAGTGCTAGCCCAGGGGGCGTGAGCTCCTACGAGCAGTACTTC. Translated, it gives CSASPGGVSSYEQYF.

On this clonotype itself: Given a much more abundant clone one base away, this may be a read error. The chain couples TRBV28 to TRBJ2-3; 10 positions match TRBD2. This CDR3 has 17 residues. Trimming took 1 base from V and 4 from J; bases not matched to a gene: 8. The germline V gene encodes CDR1 MDHEN and CDR2 SYDVKM. This chain's CDR3 is CASSLLPSGSRADTQYF. The DNA for the CDR3 is TGTGCCAGCAGTTTATTGCCTAGCGGGAGTAGGGCAGATACGCAGTATTTT. The whole variable domain, filled in from reference TRBV28 and TRBJ2-3, reads DVKVTQSSRYLVKRTGEKVFLECVQDMDHENMFWYRQDPGLGLRLIYFSYDVKMKEKGDIPEGYSVSREKKERFSLILESASTNQTSMYLCASSLLPSGSRADTQYFGPGTRLTVL.

This clonotype has just a few counts. CDR3 sequence reads: CASSEHRGRRTEAFF. The CDR3 DNA follows: TGTGCCAGCAGCGAACACAGGGGAAGGAGGACTGAAGCTTTCTTT. This sequence joins TRBV6-2 or TRBV6-3 and TRBJ1-1; 7 nucleotides match TRBD1. The CDR3 is made up of 15 amino acids. V was clipped by 6 bases and J by 5 bases; unmatched bases: 12. The germline V gene encodes CDR1 MNHEY and CDR2 SVGEGT.

In this sample, this clonotype turned up many times. CDR3 in DNA: TGCAGTGCTAGAGATTCCCGCGGGGGGGCTTATGAGCAGTTCTTC. Its translation is CSARDSRGGAYEQFF. The rearrangement joins TRBV20-1 to TRBJ2-1; 9 bases align to TRBD2. Germline V lookup: CDR1 DFQATT, CDR2 SNEGSKA (reference sequence). This CDR3 region has 15 residues. Unmatched junction bases numbered 8, after V lost 0 bases and J lost 8 bases.

The sample holds a few counts of this clonotype. This sequence joins TRBV7-6 and TRBJ2-3, with 7 bases identical to TRBD1. Germline lookup yields CDR1 SGHVS and CDR2 FNYEAQ. The trim removed 5 bases at V and 4 bases at J, leaving 9 bases unmatched. There are 15 residues in the CDR3. The chain's CDR3 is CASSPTTDRADTQYF. The CDR3 nucleotides are TGTGCCAGCAGCCCGACTACCGACAGGGCAGATACGCAGTATTTT.

This clonotype was found many times. This rearrangement joins TRBV20-1 to TRBJ1-5; no firm D call. Trimming stripped 3 bases from V and 0 bases from J, with 15 bases between. This CDR3 region has 16 residues. In germline, CDR1 is DFQATT, CDR2 SNEGSKA (reference sequence). This CDR3 is CSASPPAQLSNQPQHF. The CDR3 coding sequence is TGCAGTGCTAGCCCACCGGCTCAGCTTAGCAATCAGCCCCAGCATTTT.

This clonotype was observed a few times. The chain employs TRBV3-1 and TRBJ1-1, with D tentatively TRBD1 (5 bases). This CDR3 spans 16 amino acids. Germline values: CDR1 LGHDT, CDR2 YNNKEL (reference sequence). Trimming removed 3 bases at V and 1 base at J, with 15 bases between. DNA of the CDR3: TGTGCCAGCAGCCAGTCCCGGGGTGGGGGGAACACTGAAGCTTTCTTT. It translates to CASSQSRGGGNTEAFF.

The rearrangement links TRBV7-6 to TRBJ2-2; TRBD2 aligns across 11 bases. Germline values: CDR1 SGHVS, CDR2 FNYEAQ. The ends lost 1 base at V and 5 bases at J; junction bases unmatched: 0. The CDR3 extends over 15 amino acids. The CDR3 DNA sequence: TGTGCCAGCAGCTTAGGGACTAGCGGGACCGGGGAGCTGTTTTTT. It translates to CASSLGTSGTGELFF.

The J gene is TRBJ2-1, the V gene TRBV5-1; maybe TRBD1 (6 bases). Germline-derived CDR1 and CDR2 are SGHRS and YFSETQ. V lost 0 bases, J lost 7 bases, and 17 bases lay in between. CDR3 length: 16 residues. CDR3 DNA sequence: TGCGCCAGCAGCTTGGTGGGGGCCGGTGCCAGGAATGAGCAGTTCTTC. Its translation: CASSLVGAGARNEQFF.

This clonotype was seen repeatedly, ten times or more. The V gene is TRBV29-1, the J gene TRBJ2-3, with 10 bases that match TRBD2. J lost 8 bases, V lost 3 bases, and 14 bases had no gene match. In germline, CDR1 is SQVTM, CDR2 ANQGSEA. This CDR3 has 16 residues. The CDR3 here is CSVDRRLAGAGGTQYF. The CDR3 DNA is TGCAGCGTTGACCGGCGGCTAGCGGGGGCCGGCGGTACGCAGTATTTT.

The chain recombines TRBV19 with TRBJ2-2; no definite D call. This CDR3 spans 14 amino acids. Germline V gives CDR1 LNHDA, CDR2 SQIVND (reference sequence). Trimming left V 6 bases short and J 0 bases short, with 8 bases between. CDR3 sequence: CASRGQTNTGELFF. The CDR3 DNA reads as TGTGCCAGTAGGGGTCAGACGAACACCGGGGAGCTGTTTTTT. Based on the CDR3 plus reference TRBV19 and TRBJ2-2, the full variable domain is DGGITQSPKYLFRKEGQNVTLSCEQNLNHDAMYWYRQDPGQGLRLIYYSQIVNDFQKGDIAEGYSVSREKKESFPLTVTSAQKNPTAFYLCASRGQTNTGELFFGEGSRLTVL.